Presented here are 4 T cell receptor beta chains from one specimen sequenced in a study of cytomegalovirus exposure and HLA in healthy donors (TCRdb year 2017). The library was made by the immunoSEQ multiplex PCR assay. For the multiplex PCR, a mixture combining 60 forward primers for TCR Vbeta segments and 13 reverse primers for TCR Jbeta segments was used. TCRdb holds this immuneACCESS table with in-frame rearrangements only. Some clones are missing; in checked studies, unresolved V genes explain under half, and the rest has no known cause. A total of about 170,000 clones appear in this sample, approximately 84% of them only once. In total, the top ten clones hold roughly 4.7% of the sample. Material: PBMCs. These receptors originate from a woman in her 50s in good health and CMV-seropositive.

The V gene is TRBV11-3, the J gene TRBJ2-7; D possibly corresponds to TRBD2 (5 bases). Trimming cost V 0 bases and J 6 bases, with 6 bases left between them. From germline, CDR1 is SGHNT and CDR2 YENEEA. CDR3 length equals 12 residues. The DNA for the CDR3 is TGTGCCAGCAGCTTAGAGGCGGGCGAGCAGTACTTC. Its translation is CASSLEAGEQYF.

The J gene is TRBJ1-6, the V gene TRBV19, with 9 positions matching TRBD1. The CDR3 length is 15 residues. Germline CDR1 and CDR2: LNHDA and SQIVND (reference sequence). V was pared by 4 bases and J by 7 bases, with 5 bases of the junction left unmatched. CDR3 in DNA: TGTGCCAGTAGTACTCCGGACAGGGGAAATTCACCCCTCCACTTT. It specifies CASSTPDRGNSPLHF.

This chain's CDR3 is CASSGGTLSTDTQYF. For the CDR3, the DNA is TGCGCCAGCAGCGGGGGGACCCTTTCCACAGATACGCAGTATTTT. This chain connects TRBV5-1 to TRBJ2-3; D might be TRBD2 (6 bases). Germline V lookup: CDR1 SGHRS, CDR2 YFSETQ. The V and J ends lost 4 bases and 2 bases respectively, with 14 bases between them. This CDR3 spans 15 amino acids.

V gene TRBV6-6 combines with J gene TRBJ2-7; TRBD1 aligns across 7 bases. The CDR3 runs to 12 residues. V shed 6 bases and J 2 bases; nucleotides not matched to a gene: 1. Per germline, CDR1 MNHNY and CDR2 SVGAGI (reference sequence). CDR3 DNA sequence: TGTGCCAGCAGCGGGACAGCCTACGAGCAGTACTTC. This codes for CASSGTAYEQYF.